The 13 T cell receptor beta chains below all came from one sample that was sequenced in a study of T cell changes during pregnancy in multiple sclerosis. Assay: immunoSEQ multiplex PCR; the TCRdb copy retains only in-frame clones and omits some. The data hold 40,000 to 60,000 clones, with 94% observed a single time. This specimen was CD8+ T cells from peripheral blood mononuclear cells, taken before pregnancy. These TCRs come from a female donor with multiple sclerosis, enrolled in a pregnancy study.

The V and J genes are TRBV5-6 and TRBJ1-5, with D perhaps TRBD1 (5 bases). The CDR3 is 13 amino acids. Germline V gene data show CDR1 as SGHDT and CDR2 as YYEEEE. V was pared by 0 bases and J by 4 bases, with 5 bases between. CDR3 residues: CASSLGTNQPQHF. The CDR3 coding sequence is TGTGCCAGCAGCTTGGGGACAAATCAGCCCCAGCATTTT.

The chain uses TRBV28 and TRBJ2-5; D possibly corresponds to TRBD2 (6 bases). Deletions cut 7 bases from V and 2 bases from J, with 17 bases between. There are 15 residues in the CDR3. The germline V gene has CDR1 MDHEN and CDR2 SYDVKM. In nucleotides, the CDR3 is TGTGCCAGCACCGCCGGGGAAGGAGGGCAAGAGACCCAGTACTTC. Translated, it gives CASTAGEGGQETQYF. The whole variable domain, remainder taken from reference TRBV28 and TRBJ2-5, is DVKVTQSSRYLVKRTGEKVFLECVQDMDHENMFWYRQDPGLGLRLIYFSYDVKMKEKGDIPEGYSVSREKKERFSLILESASTNQTSMYLCASTAGEGGQETQYFGPGTRLLVL.

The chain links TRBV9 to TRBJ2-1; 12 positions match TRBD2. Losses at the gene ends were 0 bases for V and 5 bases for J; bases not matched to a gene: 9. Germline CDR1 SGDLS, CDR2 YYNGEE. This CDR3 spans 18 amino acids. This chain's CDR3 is CASSVGRTSGIMNNEQFF. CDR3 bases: TGTGCCAGCAGCGTAGGACGGACTAGCGGGATCATGAACAATGAGCAGTTCTTC.

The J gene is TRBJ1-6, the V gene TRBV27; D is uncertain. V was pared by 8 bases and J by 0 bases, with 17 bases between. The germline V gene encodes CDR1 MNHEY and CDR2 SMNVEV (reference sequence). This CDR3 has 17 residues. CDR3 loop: CASGTSLTHSYNSPLHF. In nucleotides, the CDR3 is TGTGCCAGCGGTACATCCCTGACACACTCCTATAATTCACCCCTCCACTTT.

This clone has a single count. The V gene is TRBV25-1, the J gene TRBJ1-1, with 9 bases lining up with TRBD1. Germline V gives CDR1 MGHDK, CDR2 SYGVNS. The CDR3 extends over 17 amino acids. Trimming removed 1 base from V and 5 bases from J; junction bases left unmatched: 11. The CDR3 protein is CASSESTRDRVGTEAFF. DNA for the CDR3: TGTGCCAGCAGTGAATCGACCCGGGACAGGGTTGGTACTGAAGCTTTCTTT.

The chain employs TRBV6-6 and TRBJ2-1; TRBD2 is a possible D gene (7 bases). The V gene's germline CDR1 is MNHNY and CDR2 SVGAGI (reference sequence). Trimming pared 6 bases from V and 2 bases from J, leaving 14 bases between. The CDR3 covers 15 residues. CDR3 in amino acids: CASSRGAIAYNEQFF. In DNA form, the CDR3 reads TGTGCCAGCAGCCGGGGGGCTATCGCCTACAATGAGCAGTTCTTC.

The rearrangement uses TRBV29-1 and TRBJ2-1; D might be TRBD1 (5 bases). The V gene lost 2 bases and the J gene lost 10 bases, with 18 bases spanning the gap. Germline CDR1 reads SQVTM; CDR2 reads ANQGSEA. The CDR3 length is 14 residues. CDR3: CSVEIGAGFGEQFF. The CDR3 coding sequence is TGCAGCGTTGAAATAGGGGCTGGGTTTGGGGAGCAGTTCTTC.

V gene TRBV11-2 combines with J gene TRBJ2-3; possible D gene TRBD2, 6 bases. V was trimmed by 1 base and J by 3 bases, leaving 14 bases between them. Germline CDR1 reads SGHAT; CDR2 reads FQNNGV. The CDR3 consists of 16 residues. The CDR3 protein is CASSLVGGTGTDTQYF. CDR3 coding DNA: TGTGCCAGCAGCTTAGTGGGCGGGACGGGTACAGATACGCAGTATTTT.

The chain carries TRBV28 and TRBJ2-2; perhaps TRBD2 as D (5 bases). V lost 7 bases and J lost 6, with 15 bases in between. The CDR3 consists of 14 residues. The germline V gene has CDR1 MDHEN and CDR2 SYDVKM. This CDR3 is CASIPVTRPGELFF. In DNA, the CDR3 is TGTGCCAGCATCCCCGTAACTAGGCCCGGGGAGCTGTTTTTT.

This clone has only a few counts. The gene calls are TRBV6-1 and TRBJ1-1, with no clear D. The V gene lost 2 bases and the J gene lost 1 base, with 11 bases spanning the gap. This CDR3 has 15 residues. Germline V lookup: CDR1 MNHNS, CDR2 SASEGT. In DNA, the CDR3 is TGTGCCAGCAGTGAATGGAGGGCGGAGAACACTGAAGCTTTCTTT. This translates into CASSEWRAENTEAFF.

CDR3 bases: TGTGCCAGTAGTATAGATCGGGGTAGCGAAGGGTACTACAATGAGCAGTTCTTC. This encodes CASSIDRGSEGYYNEQFF. The J gene is TRBJ2-1, the V gene TRBV19, with D tentatively TRBD2 (5 bases). This CDR3 contains 18 residues. Trimming took off 0 bases at V and 3 bases at J, with 18 bases between the two ends. The germline V gene has CDR1 LNHDA and CDR2 SQIVND (reference sequence).

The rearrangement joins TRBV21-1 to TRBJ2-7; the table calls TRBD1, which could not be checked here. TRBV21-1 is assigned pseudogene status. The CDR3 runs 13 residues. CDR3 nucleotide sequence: TGTGCCTCTCCGGACAGGGCCCCCTACGAGCAGTACTTC. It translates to CASPDRAPYEQYF.

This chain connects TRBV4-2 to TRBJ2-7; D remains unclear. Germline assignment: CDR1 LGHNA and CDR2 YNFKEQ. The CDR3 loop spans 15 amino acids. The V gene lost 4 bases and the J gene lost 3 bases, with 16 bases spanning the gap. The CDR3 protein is CASSPVIVLYYEQYF. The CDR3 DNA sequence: TGTGCCAGCAGCCCGGTGATAGTTTTATACTACGAGCAGTACTTC.